Listed here is a single T cell receptor beta chain. This sample is part of a study of blood T cell repertoires in COVID-19. CDR3 length: 12 residues. Deletions cut 5 bases from V and 3 bases from J, with 7 bases between. In the original analysis: Reference gene primer amplification gave nucleated cell count estimates. Data came from immunoSEQ multiplex PCR; TCRdb stores just in-frame clones and leaves some out. V and J calls and clone size are given by that table; D and trimming were obtained from the DNA. The top ten clones hold around 2.6% of a sample with approximately 65,000 clones, roughly 92% of them seen once.

The receptor was derived from a man in his 70s with active COVID-19. The gene calls are TRBV12-3 or TRBV12-4 and TRBJ1-2; D unresolved. The sequencing sample was made of peripheral blood. This chain's CDR3 is CASSLEYYGYTF. The CDR3 DNA reads TGTGCCAGCAGTCTCGAGTACTATGGCTACACCTTC.